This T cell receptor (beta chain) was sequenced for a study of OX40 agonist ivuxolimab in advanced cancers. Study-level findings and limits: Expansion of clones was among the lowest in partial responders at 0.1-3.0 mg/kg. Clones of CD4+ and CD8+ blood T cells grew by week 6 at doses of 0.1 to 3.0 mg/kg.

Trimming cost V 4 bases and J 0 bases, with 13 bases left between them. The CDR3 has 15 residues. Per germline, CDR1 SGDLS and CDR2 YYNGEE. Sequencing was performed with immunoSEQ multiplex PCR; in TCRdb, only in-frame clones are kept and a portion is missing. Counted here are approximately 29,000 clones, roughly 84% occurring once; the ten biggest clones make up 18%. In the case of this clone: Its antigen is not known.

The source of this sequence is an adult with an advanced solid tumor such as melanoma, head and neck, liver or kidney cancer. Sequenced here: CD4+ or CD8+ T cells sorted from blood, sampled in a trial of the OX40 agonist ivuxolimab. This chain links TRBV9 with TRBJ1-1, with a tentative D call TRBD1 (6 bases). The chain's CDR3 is CASSPNREMNTEAFF. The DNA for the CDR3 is TGTGCCAGCAGCCCCAACAGGGAGATGAACACTGAAGCTTTCTTT.